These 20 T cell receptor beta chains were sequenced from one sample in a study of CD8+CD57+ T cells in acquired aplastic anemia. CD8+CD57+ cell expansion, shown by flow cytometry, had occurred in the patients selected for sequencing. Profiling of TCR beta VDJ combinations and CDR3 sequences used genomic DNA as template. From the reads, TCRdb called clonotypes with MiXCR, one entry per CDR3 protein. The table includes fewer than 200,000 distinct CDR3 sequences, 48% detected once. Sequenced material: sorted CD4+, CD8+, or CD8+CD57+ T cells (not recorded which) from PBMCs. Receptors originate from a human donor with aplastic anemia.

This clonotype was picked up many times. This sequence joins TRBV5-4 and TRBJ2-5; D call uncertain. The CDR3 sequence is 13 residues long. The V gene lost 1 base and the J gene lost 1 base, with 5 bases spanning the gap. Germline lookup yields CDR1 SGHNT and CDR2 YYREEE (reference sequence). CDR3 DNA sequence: TGTGCCAGCAGCTTGCAGGTCCAAGAGACCCAGTACTTC. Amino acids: CASSLQVQETQYF.

CDR3 in amino acids: CASSSGLDRIGNTIYF. The DNA of the CDR3 is TGTGCCAGCAGTTCAGGCCTCGACAGGATTGGAAACACCATATATTTT. This chain joins TRBV6-4 and TRBJ1-3; D perhaps matches TRBD1 (6 bases). Germline CDR1 is MRHNA and CDR2 is SNTAGT. This CDR3 comprises 16 residues. The V gene lost 5 bases and the J gene lost 3 bases, with 17 bases spanning the gap.

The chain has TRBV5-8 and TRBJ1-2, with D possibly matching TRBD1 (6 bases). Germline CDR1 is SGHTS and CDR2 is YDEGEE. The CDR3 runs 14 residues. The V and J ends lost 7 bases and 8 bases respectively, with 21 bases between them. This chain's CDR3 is CASSPGQWEKGYTF. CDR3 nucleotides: TGTGCCAGCTCACCCGGACAGTGGGAGAAAGGCTACACCTTC. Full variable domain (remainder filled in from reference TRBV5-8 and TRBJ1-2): EAGVTQSPTHLIKTRGQQATLRCSPISGHTSVYWYQQALGLGLQFLLWYDEGEERNRGNFPPRFSGRQFPNYSSELNVNALELEDSALYLCASSPGQWEKGYTFGSGTRLTVV.

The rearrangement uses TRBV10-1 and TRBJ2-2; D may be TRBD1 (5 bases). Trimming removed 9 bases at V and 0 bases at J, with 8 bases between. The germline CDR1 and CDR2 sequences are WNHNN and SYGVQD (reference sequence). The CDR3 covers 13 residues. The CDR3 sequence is CASAGTNTGELFF. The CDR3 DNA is TGCGCCAGTGCAGGGACGAACACCGGGGAGCTGTTTTTT.

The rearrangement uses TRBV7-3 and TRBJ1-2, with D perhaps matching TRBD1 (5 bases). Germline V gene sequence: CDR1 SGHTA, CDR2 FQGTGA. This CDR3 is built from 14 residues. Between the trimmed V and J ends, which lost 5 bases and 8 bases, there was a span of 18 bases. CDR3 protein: CASSPRGRGEGYTF. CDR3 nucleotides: TGTGCCAGCAGCCCACGGGGTAGGGGCGAAGGCTACACCTTC.

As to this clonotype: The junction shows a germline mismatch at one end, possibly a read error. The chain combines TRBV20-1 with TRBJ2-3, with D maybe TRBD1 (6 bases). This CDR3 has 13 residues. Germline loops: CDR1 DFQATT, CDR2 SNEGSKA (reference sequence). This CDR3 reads CSASQGSTGTQYF. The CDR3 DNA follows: TGCAGTGCAAGTCAGGGGAGCACAGGTACGCAGTATTTT.

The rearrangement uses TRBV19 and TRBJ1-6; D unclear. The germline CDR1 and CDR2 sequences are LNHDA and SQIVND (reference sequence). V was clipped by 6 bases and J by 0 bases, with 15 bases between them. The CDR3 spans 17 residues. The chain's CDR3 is CASSKDPSSSYNSPLHF. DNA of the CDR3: TGTGCCAGTAGCAAGGACCCGTCGAGCTCCTATAATTCACCCCTCCACTTT.

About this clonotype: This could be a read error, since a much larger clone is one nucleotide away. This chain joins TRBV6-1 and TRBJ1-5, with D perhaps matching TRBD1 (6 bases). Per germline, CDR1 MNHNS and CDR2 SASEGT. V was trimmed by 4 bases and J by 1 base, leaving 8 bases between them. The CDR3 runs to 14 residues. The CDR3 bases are TGTGCCAGCAGTGCAAGGGGGAGCAATCAGCCCCAGCATTTT. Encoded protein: CASSARGSNQPQHF.

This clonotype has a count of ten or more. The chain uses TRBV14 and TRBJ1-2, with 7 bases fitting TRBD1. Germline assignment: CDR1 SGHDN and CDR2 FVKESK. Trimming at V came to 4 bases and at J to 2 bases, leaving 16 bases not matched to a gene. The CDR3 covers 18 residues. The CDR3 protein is CASSRTELRAGGNYGYTF. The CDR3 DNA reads TGTGCCAGCAGCCGAACCGAGCTGAGGGCAGGGGGGAACTATGGCTACACCTTC.

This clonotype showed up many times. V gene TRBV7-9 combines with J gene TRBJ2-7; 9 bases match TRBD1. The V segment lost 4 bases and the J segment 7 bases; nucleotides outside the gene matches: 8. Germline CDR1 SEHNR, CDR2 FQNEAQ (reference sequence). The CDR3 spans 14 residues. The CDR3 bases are TGTGCCAGCAGCTCCCTCGGGACAGGGCATGAGCAGTACTTC. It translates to CASSSLGTGHEQYF.

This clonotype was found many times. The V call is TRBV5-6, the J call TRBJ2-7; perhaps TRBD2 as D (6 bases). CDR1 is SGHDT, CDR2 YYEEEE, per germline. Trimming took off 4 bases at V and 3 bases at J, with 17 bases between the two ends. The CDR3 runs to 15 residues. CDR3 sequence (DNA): TGTGCCAGCAGCCCCTCCATGGGGAGGAACTACGAGCAGTACTTC. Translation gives CASSPSMGRNYEQYF.

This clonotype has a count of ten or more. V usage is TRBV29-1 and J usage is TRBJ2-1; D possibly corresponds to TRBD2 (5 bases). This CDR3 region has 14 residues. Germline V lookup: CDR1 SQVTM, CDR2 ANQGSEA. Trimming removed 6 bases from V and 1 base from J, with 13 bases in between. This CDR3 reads CSVRSGGSYNEQFF. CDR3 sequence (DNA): TGCAGCGTCCGGAGCGGTGGGTCCTACAATGAGCAGTTCTTC.

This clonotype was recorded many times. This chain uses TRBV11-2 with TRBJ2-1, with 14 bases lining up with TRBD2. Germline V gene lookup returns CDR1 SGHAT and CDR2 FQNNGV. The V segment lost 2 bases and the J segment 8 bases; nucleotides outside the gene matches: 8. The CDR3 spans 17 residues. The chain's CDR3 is CASSLKRTSGRIYEQFF. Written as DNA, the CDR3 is TGTGCCAGCAGCTTAAAAAGGACTAGCGGGAGGATCTATGAGCAGTTCTTC.

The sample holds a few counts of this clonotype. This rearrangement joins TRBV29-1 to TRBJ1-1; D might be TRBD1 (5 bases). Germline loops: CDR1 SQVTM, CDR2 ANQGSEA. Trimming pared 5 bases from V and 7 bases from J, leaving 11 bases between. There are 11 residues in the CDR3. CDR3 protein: CSVHQGFEAFF. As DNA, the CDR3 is TGCAGCGTTCACCAGGGTTTTGAAGCTTTCTTT.

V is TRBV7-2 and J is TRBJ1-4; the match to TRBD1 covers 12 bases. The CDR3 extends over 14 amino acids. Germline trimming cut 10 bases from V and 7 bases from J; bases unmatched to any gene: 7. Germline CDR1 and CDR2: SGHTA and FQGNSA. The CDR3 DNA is TGTGCCACCTCCGGGACAGGGGGCGGTGAAAAACTGTTTTTT. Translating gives CATSGTGGGEKLFF. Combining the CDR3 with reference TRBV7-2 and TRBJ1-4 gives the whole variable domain GAGVSQSPSNKVTEKGKDVELRCDPISGHTALYWYRQSLGQGLEFLIYFQGNSAPDKSGLPSDRFSAERTGGSVSTLTIQRTQQEDSAVYLCATSGTGGGEKLFFGSGTQLSVL.

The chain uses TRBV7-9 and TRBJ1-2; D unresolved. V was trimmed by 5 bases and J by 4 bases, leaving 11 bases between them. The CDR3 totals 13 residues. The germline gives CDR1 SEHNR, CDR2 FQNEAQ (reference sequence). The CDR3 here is CASSVGGVYGYTF. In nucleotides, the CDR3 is TGTGCCAGCAGCGTCGGTGGGGTCTATGGCTACACCTTC.

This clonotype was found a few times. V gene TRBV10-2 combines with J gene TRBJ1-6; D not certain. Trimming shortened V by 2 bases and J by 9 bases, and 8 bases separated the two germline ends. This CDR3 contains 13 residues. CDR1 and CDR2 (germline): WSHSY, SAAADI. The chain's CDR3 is CASSEDLVSPLHF. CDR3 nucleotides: TGCGCCAGCAGTGAGGATCTGGTTTCACCCCTCCACTTT.

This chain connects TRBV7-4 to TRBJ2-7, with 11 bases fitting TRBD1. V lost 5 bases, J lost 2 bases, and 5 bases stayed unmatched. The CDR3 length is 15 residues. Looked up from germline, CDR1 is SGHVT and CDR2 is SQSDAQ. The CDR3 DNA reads TGTGCCAGCAGCCTGGGACAGGGGGTGACCTACGAGCAGTACTTC. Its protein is CASSLGQGVTYEQYF.

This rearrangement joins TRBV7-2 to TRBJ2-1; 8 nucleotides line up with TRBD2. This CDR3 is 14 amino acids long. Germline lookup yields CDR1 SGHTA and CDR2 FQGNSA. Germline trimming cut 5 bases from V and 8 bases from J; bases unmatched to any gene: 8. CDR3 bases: TGTGCCAGCAGCATTAGCGGGATCCGGGATGAGCAGTTCTTC. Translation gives CASSISGIRDEQFF.

In nucleotides, the CDR3 is TGTGCCAGTAGTACAGTTCCGGGACAGGGGGGTCGGCAGTACTTC. It codes for CASSTVPGQGGRQYF. This chain uses TRBV19 with TRBJ2-7, with 11 bases aligning to TRBD1. The germline V gene has CDR1 LNHDA and CDR2 SQIVND (reference sequence). The CDR3 runs 15 residues. Unmatched junction bases numbered 11, after V lost 4 bases and J lost 9 bases.